The rows below give T cell receptor beta chains drawn from one sample of a study of vaccination effects on CD4 cells after COVID-19. The antigens for these receptors are not known. Generated by immunoSEQ multiplex PCR, the TCRdb table keeps only in-frame clones and is missing some. This table holds about 54,000 clones, under 70% found once. Here the sequenced sample was CD4+ T cells from PBMCs cultured with SARS-CoV-2 spike peptides, taken before COVID-19 vaccination. The origin of the receptors is a human donor who received a COVID-19 vaccine. The CDR3 runs from the conserved cysteine through the conserved F or W. The D gene is left open where the match is weak. Only part of the rows carry a size: once, few, many, or a class if the clone is expanded.

J	size	V	D	length	CDR3	DNA
TRBJ1-1	few	TRBV4-3	NA	15	CASSQGPTVGTEAFF	TGCGCCAGCAGCCAAGGACCCACGGTGGGCACTGAAGCTTTCTTT
TRBJ1-4	few	TRBV5-1	TRBD1	15	CASSLGNRGDEKLFF	TGCGCCAGCAGCTTGGGGAACAGGGGAGATGAAAAACTGTTTTTT
TRBJ1-5	NA	TRBV4-3	NA	14	CASSQDSRDQPQHF	TGCGCCAGCAGCCAAGATAGTAGGGATCAGCCCCAGCATTTT
TRBJ2-3	NA	TRBV11-2	NA	15	CASISGRQSTDTQYF	TGTGCCAGCATCTCGGGACGGCAGAGCACAGATACGCAGTATTTT
TRBJ1-1	NA	TRBV2	TRBD1	17	CASGAAQGAGRETEAFF	TGTGCCAGCGGGGCTGCACAGGGGGCGGGAAGGGAAACTGAAGCTTTCTTT
TRBJ2-3	NA	TRBV5-1	TRBD2	14	CATSSGGPADTQYF	TGCGCCACCTCTAGCGGGGGGCCCGCAGATACGCAGTATTTT
TRBJ2-7	NA	TRBV12-3/TRBV12-4	NA	12	CASSHHPYEQYF	TGTGCCAGCAGCCACCATCCTTACGAGCAGTACTTC
TRBJ2-1	NA	TRBV5-4	NA	15	CASSLVGGSYNEQFF	TGTGCCAGCAGCTTGGTGGGGGGCTCCTACAATGAGCAGTTCTTC
TRBJ2-3	once	TRBV5-4	NA	16	CASSPGPTGGADTQYF	TGTGCCAGCAGCCCTGGCCCTACCGGAGGGGCCGATACGCAGTATTTT
TRBJ2-1	NA	TRBV19	NA	14	CASTRDTAYNEQFF	TGTGCCAGTACGAGGGATACCGCATACAATGAGCAGTTCTTC
TRBJ1-1	once	TRBV6-5	NA	11	CASPGATGAFF	TGTGCCAGCCCGGGGGCGACCGGGGCTTTCTTT
TRBJ1-1	NA	TRBV30	NA	13	CAWSGQMNTEAFF	TGTGCCTGGAGTGGACAGATGAACACTGAAGCTTTCTTT
TRBJ2-3	NA	TRBV4-1	NA	18	CASSQNGLGGFLTDTQYF	TGCGCCAGCAGCCAAAACGGACTAGGGGGCTTTCTCACAGATACGCAGTATTTT
TRBJ1-2	NA	TRBV20-1	NA	13	CSASWVPNYGYTF	TGCAGTGCTAGTTGGGTACCGAACTATGGCTACACCTTC
TRBJ1-1	NA	TRBV12-3/TRBV12-4	NA	13	CASSFGPDTEAFF	TGTGCCAGCAGTTTTGGACCGGACACTGAAGCTTTCTTT
TRBJ2-6	NA	TRBV6-5	NA	15	CASNKAPSGANVLTF	TGTGCCAGCAACAAGGCTCCCTCTGGGGCCAACGTCCTGACTTTC
TRBJ1-2	NA	TRBV28	NA	12	CASSFQGNGYTF	TGTGCCAGCAGTTTCCAGGGGAATGGCTACACCTTC
TRBJ2-7	NA	TRBV11-1	NA	16	CASSLSSQEGSYEQYF	TGTGCCAGCAGCTTATCTTCACAGGAGGGTTCCTACGAGCAGTACTTC
TRBJ1-1	NA	TRBV25-1	TRBD1	15	CASSDPGQTNTEAFF	TGTGCCAGCAGTGACCCGGGACAGACGAACACTGAAGCTTTCTTT
TRBJ2-7	NA	TRBV10-3	TRBD2	14	CAIIRREGSYEQYF	TGTGCCATCATTCGCAGGGAGGGGTCCTACGAGCAGTACTTC
TRBJ2-1	NA	TRBV4-1	NA	16	CASSQGVRLVTNEQFF	TGCGCCAGCAGCCAAGGGGTACGACTAGTTACCAATGAGCAGTTCTTC
TRBJ2-6	NA	TRBV30	NA	15	CAWSEGQSGANVLTF	TGTGCCTGGAGTGAAGGGCAGTCTGGGGCCAACGTCCTGACTTTC
TRBJ2-7	NA	TRBV9	NA	15	CASSAGLRHGYEQYF	TGTGCCAGCAGCGCCGGTTTGAGGCATGGCTACGAGCAGTACTTC
TRBJ2-3	NA	TRBV6-5	NA	13	CASSYTPGSAQYF	TGTGCCAGCAGTTACACCCCAGGGTCGGCGCAGTATTTT
TRBJ2-2	NA	TRBV9	NA	16	CASSVAGGANTGELFF	TGTGCCAGCAGCGTAGCGGGGGGCGCGAACACCGGGGAGCTGTTTTTT
TRBJ1-1	NA	TRBV6-2/TRBV6-3	TRBD1	14	CASSSRTGNTEAFF	TGTGCCAGCAGTTCCCGGACAGGGAACACTGAAGCTTTCTTT
TRBJ2-2	NA	TRBV6-2/TRBV6-3	TRBD2	16	CASSYSVTSQTGELFF	TGTGCCAGCAGTTACTCGGTGACTAGCCAAACCGGGGAGCTGTTTTTT
TRBJ1-5	once	TRBV15	NA	13	CATTQGGGQPQHF	TGTGCCACCACCCAAGGGGGGGGACAGCCCCAGCATTTT
TRBJ2-5	NA	TRBV30	TRBD1	14	CAWSGKGAGETQYF	TGTGCCTGGAGTGGAAAGGGGGCGGGAGAGACCCAGTACTTC
TRBJ2-1	NA	TRBV12-3/TRBV12-4	NA	13	CASSLGSHNEQFF	TGTGCCAGCAGTTTAGGCAGTCACAATGAGCAGTTCTTC
TRBJ1-5	NA	TRBV28	NA	16	CASSQGPGRGNQPQHF	TGTGCCAGCAGTCAGGGTCCGGGACGCGGCAATCAGCCCCAGCATTTT
TRBJ2-2	NA	TRBV3-1/TRBV3-2	TRBD2	18	CASSQAGGYIGGTGELFF	TGTGCCAGCAGCCAAGCGGGAGGATACATTGGTGGGACCGGGGAGCTGTTTTTT
TRBJ1-3	NA	TRBV29-1	NA	12	CSVSGAGNTIYF	TGCAGCGTCTCCGGGGCTGGAAACACCATATATTTT